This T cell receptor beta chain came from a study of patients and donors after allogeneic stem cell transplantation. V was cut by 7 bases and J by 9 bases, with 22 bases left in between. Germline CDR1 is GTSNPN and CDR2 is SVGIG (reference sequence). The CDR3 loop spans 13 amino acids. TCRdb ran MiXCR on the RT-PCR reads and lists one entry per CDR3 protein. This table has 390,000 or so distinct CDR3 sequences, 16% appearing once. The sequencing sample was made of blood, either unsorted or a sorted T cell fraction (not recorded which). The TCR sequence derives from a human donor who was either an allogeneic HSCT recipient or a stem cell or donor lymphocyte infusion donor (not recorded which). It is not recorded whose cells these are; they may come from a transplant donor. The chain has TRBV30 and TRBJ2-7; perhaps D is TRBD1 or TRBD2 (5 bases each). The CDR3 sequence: CAFVTGTVLGQYF. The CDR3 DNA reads TGTGCCTTCGTCACCGGGACGGTTCTCGGGCAGTACTTC.